Reported below is one T cell receptor beta chain. These data belong to a study of PD-1 blockade in classical Hodgkin lymphoma. V dropped 4 bases and J dropped 0 bases, with 11 bases sitting between them. This CDR3 contains 15 residues. In germline, CDR1 is SNHLY, CDR2 FYNNEI. Clones were sequenced by immunoSEQ multiplex PCR, and TCRdb holds only the in-frame ones, with some missing. The data show about 22,000 clones, about 68% seen once. Time point specified: cycle 4 day 1 (C4D1), after 6 weeks of nivolumab. Every patient had relapsed following autologous stem cell transplantation, and cohorts differed in brentuximab vedotin exposure.

The chain uses TRBV2 and TRBJ2-3; D gene uncertain. This receptor was obtained from a human donor with classical Hodgkin lymphoma. The material sequenced was peripheral blood mononuclear cells (PBMCs), taken before the fourth cycle of nivolumab. This chain's CDR3 is CASSAGAPSTDTQYF. The CDR3 DNA sequence: TGTGCCAGCAGTGCGGGCGCCCCAAGCACAGATACGCAGTATTTT.